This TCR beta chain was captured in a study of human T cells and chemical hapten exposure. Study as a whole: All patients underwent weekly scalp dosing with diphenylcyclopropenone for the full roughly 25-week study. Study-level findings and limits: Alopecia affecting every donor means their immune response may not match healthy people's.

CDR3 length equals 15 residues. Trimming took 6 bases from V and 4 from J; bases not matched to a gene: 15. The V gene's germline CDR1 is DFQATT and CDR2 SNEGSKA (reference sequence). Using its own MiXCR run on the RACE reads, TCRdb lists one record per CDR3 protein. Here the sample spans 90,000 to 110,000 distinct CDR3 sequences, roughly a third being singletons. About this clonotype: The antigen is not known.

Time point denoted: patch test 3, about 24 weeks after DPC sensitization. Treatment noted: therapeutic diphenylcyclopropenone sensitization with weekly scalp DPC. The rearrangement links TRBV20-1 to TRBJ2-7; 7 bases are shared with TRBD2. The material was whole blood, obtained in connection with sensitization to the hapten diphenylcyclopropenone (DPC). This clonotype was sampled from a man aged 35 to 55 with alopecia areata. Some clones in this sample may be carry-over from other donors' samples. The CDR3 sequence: CSAPAAGGSSYEQYF. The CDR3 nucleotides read TGCAGTGCACCGGCGGCGGGCGGGAGTTCTTACGAGCAGTACTTC.